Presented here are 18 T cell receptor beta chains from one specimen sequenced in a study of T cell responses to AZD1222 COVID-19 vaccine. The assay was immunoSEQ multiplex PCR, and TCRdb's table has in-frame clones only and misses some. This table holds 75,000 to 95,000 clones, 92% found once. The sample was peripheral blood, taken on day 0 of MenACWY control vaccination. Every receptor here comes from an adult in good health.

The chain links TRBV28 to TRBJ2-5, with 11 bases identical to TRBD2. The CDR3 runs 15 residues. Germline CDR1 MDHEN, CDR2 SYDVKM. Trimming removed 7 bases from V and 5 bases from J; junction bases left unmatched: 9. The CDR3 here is CASKGLAGGTETQYF. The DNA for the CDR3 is TGTGCCAGCAAGGGTCTAGCGGGAGGCACGGAGACCCAGTACTTC.

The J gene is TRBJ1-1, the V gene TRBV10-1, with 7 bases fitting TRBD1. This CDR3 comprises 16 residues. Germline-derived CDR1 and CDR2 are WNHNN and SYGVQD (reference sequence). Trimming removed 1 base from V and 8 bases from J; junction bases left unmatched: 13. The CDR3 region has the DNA TGCGCCAGCAGTGAGTTTCATGAACAGGGGATGGGGGAAGCTTTCTTT. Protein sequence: CASSEFHEQGMGEAFF.

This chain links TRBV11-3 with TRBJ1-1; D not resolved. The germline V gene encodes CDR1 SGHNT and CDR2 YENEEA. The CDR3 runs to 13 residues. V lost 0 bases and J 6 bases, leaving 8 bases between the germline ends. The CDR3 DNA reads TGTGCCAGCAGCTTAGAGTCGGGTGCTGAAGCTTTCTTT. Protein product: CASSLESGAEAFF.

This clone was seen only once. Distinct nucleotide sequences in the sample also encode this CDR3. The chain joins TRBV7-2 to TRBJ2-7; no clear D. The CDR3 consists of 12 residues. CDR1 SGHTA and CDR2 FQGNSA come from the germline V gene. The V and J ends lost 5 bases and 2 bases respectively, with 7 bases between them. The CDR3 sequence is CASSPTTYEQYF. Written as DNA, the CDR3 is TGTGCCAGCAGCCCGACCACCTACGAGCAGTACTTC. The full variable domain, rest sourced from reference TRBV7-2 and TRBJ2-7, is GAGVSQSPSNKVTEKGKDVELRCDPISGHTALYWYRQSLGQGLEFLIYFQGNSAPDKSGLPSDRFSAERTGGSVSTLTIQRTQQEDSAVYLCASSPTTYEQYFGPGTRLTVT.

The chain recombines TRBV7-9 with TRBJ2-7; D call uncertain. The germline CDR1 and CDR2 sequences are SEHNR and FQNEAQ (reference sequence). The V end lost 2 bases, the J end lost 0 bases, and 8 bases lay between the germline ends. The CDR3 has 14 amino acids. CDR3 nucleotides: TGTGCCAGCAGCTTATCAGCGAGCTCCTACGAGCAGTACTTC. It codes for CASSLSASSYEQYF. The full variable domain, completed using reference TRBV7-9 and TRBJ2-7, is DTGVSQNPRHKITKRGQNVTFRCDPISEHNRLYWYRQTLGQGPEFLTYFQNEAQLEKSRLLSDRFSAERPKGSFSTLEIQRTEQGDSAMYLCASSLSASSYEQYFGPGTRLTVT.

CDR3 nucleotides: TGTGCCAGCAGCGCTATAGCGGGGGGAAACACCGGGGAGCTGTTTTTT. Translation: CASSAIAGGNTGELFF. The chain combines TRBV7-2 with TRBJ2-2; TRBD2 matches 10 bases. Germline CDR1 SGHTA, CDR2 FQGNSA. V lost 5 bases and J lost 2; bases outside the gene matches: 5. The CDR3 is made up of 16 amino acids.

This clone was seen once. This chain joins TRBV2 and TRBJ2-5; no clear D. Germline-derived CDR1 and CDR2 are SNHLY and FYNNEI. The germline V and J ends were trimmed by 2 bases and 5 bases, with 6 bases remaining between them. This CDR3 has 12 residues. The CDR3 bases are TGTGCCAGCAGTGAATTTCGTGAGACCCAGTACTTC. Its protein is CASSEFRETQYF.

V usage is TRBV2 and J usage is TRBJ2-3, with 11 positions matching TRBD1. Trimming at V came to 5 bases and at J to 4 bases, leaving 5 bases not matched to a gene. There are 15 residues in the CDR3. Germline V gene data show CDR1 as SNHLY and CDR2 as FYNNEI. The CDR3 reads CASSMRTGGPDTQYF. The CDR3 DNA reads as TGTGCCAGCAGTATGCGGACAGGGGGCCCAGATACGCAGTATTTT.

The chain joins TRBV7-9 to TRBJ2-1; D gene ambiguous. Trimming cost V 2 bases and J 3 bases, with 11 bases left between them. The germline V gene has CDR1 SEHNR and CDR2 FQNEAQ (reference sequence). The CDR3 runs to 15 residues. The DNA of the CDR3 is TGTGCCAGCAGCTTAATCCAGCGTCGCTACAATGAGCAGTTCTTC. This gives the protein CASSLIQRRYNEQFF.

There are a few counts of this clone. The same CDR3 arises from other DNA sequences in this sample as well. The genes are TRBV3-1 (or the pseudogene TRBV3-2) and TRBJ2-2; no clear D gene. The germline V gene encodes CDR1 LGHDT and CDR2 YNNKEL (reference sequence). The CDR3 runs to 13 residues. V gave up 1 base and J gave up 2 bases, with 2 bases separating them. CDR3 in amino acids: CASSQGNTGELFF. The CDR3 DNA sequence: TGTGCCAGCAGCCAAGGAAACACCGGGGAGCTGTTTTTT.

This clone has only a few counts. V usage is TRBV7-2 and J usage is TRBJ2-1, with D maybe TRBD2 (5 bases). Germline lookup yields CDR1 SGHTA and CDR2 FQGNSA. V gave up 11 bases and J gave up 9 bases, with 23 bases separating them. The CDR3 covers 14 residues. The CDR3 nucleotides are TGTGCCGCCTCCGAGGGTAGGGCAAATGGTGAGCAGTTCTTC. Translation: CAASEGRANGEQFF.

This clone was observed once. In DNA form, the CDR3 reads TGTGCCAGTAGTACCCAGATGAACACTGAAGCTTTCTTT. Amino acid sequence: CASSTQMNTEAFF. The V call is TRBV19, the J call TRBJ1-1; no firm D call. The V gene lost 4 bases and the J gene lost 0 bases, with 6 bases spanning the gap. The CDR3 loop spans 13 amino acids. The germline V gene has CDR1 LNHDA and CDR2 SQIVND (reference sequence).

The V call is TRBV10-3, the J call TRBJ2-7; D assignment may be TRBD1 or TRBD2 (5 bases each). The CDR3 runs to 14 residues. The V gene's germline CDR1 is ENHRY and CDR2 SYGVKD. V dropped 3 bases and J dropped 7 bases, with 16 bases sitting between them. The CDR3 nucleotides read TGTGCCATCAGTGATCGGGGCGAGGCGACTGAGCAGTACTTC. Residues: CAISDRGEATEQYF.

The CDR3 DNA sequence: TGCAGTGCTAGTGGACAGGGAAACACCGGGGAGCTGTTTTTT. Translated, it gives CSASGQGNTGELFF. The J gene is TRBJ2-2, the V gene TRBV20-1; TRBD1 agrees at 8 bases. J was trimmed by 2 bases and V by 3 bases; bases with no gene match: 2. The CDR3 is 14 amino acids. Germline V lookup: CDR1 DFQATT, CDR2 SNEGSKA (reference sequence).

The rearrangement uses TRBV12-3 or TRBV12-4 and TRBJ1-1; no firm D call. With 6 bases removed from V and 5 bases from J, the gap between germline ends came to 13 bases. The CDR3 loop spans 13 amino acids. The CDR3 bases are TGTGCCAGCAGGGAACCCGATCAAACTGAAGCTTTCTTT. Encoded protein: CASREPDQTEAFF.

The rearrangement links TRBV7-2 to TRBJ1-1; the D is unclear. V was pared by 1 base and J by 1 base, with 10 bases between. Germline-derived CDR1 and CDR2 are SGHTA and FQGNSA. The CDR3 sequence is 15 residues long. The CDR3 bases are TGTGCCAGCAGCTTAGATTCACGGGAGAACACTGAAGCTTTCTTT. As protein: CASSLDSRENTEAFF.

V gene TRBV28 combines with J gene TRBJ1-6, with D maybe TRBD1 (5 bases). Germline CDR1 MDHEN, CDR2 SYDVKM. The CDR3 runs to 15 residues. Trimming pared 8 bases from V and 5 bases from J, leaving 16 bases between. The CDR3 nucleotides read TGTGCCAGCCGACCAAGCGACAGACATAATTCACCCCTCCACTTT. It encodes CASRPSDRHNSPLHF.

The CDR3 DNA is TGTGCTAGTGGTTTTATCCACTCCTCCACCGGGGAGCTGTTTTTT. It specifies CASGFIHSSTGELFF. V is TRBV12-5 and J is TRBJ2-2, with D unresolved. The germline CDR1 and CDR2 sequences are LGHNT and FRNRAP. V lost 3 bases, J lost 4 bases, and 12 bases lay in between. This CDR3 has 15 amino acids.